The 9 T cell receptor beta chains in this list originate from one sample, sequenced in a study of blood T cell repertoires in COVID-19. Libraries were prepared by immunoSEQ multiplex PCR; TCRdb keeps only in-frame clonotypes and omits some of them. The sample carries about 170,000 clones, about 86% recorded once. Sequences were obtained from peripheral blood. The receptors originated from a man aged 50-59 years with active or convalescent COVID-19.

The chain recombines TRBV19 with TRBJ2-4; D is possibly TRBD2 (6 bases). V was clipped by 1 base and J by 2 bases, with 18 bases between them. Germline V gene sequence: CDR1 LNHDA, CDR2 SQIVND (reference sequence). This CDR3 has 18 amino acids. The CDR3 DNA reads TGTGCCAGTAGTATAGTTGGGACTTGGGTCGGGACCAAAAACATTCAGTACTTC. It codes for CASSIVGTWVGTKNIQYF.

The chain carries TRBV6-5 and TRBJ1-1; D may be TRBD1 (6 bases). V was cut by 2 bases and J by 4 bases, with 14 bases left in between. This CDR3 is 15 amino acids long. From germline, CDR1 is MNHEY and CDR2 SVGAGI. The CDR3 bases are TGTGCCAGCAGTTACCGGGCAGGGGCCGGCACTGAAGCTTTCTTT. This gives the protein CASSYRAGAGTEAFF.

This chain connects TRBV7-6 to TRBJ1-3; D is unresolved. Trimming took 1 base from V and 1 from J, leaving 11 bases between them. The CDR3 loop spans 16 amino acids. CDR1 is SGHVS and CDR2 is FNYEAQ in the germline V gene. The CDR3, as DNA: TGTGCCAGCAGCTTAGAGCGGAGGGCGTCTGGAAACACCATATATTTT. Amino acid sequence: CASSLERRASGNTIYF.

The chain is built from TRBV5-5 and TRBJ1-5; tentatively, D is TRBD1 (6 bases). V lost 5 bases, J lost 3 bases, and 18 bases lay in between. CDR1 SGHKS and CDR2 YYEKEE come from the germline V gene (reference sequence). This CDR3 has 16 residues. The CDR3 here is CASSLSTGGPNQPQHF. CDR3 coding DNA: TGTGCCAGCAGTCTATCCACGGGGGGGCCCAATCAGCCCCAGCATTTT.

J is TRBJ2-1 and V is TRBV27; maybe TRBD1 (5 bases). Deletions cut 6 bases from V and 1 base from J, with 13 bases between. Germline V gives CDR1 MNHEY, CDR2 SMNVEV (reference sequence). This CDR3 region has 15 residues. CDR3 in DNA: TGTGCCAGCAGGGTGGGGCAACCTTCCTACAATGAGCAGTTCTTC. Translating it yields CASRVGQPSYNEQFF.

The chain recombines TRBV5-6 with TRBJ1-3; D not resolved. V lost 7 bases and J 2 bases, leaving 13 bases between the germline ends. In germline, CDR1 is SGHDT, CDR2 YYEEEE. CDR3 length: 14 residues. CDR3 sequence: CASLNPSAGNTIYF. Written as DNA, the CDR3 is TGTGCCAGCTTAAACCCGTCGGCTGGAAACACCATATATTTT.

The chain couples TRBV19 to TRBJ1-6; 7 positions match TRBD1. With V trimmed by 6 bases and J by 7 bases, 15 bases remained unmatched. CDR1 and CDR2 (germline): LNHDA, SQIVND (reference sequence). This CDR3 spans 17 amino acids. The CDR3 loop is CASRKFRGTEENSPLHF. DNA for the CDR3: TGTGCCAGTAGAAAATTCAGAGGGACAGAAGAAAATTCACCCCTCCACTTT.

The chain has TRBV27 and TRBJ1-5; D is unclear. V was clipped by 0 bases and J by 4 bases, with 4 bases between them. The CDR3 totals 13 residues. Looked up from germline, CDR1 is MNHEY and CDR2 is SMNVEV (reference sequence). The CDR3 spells CASSLSSNQPQHF. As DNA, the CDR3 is TGTGCCAGCAGTTTATCTTCTAATCAGCCCCAGCATTTT.

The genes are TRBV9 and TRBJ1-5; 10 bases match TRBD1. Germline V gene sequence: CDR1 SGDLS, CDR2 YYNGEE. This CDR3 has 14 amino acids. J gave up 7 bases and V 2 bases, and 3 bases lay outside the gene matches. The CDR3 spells CASSVGTGDQPQHF. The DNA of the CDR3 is TGTGCCAGCAGCGTGGGGACAGGGGACCAGCCCCAGCATTTT.